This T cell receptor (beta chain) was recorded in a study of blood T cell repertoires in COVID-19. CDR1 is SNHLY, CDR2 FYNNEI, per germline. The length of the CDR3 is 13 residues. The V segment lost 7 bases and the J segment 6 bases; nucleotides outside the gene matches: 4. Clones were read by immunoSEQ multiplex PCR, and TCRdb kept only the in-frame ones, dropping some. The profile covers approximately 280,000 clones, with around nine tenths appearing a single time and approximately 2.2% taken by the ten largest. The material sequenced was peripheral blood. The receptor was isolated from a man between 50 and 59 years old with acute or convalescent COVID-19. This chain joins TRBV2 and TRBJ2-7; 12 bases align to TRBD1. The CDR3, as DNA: TGTGCCAGCACCCGGGACAGGGGGCCCGAGCAGTACTTC. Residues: CASTRDRGPEQYF.